The entry below gives a single TCR beta chain sequence along with its context. The clone's antigen remains unknown. Per-base qualities were not stored, and no clone one base away is much larger. The germline V gene (reference sequence) specifies MNHNY as CDR1 and SVGAGI as CDR2. The V and J ends are trimmed by 7 bases and 0 bases, leaving 12 bases between them. The cysteine opens and the phenylalanine closes a CDR3 of 14 amino acids. The CDR3 DNA has 42 bases and is translated from base 1. The data derive from a study of blood T cell repertoires in COVID-19 (dated by TCRdb to 2019 to 2021). In the study overall: Collaborator samples came from the United States, Italy and Spain and covered acute and convalescent phases of COVID-19. The material from the prospective study consisted of cDNA or gDNA derived from T cells, B-cell-depleted T cells, or PBMCs. The dataset comprised deeply sampled blood TCRbeta repertoires from subjects exposed to, actively infected with, or recovered from COVID-19. The repertoires were released in a freely available public database intended as a resource for research on the immune response to SARS-CoV-2. The samples were drawn from two sources: the first 160 participants of the ongoing ImmuneRACE study, and fewer than 1,500 subjects contributed by 6 global collaborators. Sample metadata almost always included a de-identified subject ID, COVID-19 status, age in years and sex. HLA class I and class II types, where available, came from metadata supplied by the sample provider rather than from assay-based typing.

The collaborating institutions used their own protocols to collect whole blood in K2EDTA tubes. For TCRbeta analysis, collaborators shipped samples as frozen whole blood, isolated PBMCs, or DNA extracted from either of those sample types. TCRbeta CDR3 regions were amplified from genomic DNA by means of the immunoSEQ Assay, a bias-controlled multiplex PCR. The study's own analysis went as follows. Within the assay, amplification of reference gene primers was used to estimate how many nucleated cells each sample contained. Sequence reads were collapsed and filtered to measure the absolute abundance of every unique TCRbeta CDR3 rearrangement. For each sample, productive Simpson clonality was calculated as the square root of Simpson's diversity index over productive rearrangements. TCRdb obtained this table from immuneACCESS and retained in-frame rearrangements with V and J assigned. These tables miss some clones; where compared with another copy, unresolved V genes account for less than half of the shortfall, and the remainder is unexplained. That table is the source of V, J and clone size, and D and trimming were worked out from the DNA. The sample table lists 120,000 or so clones, around 68% of them with a count of one. The ten largest clones add up to approximately 8% of the sample.

Overall results and qualifications from the work: Clinical and demographic metadata were provided uncurated, with the amount varying by source and participant.

The sequence came from a woman aged 55 to 70 with acute or convalescent COVID-19. Sequences were obtained from peripheral blood. Recombination joined TRBV6-6 with TRBJ1-1; the best D guess is TRBD1, with 6 bases matching. This receptor has the CDR3 CASTRTDLNTEAFF. The DNA sequence is given as TGTGCCAGCACCAGGACAGACCTGAACACTGAAGCTTTCTTT.